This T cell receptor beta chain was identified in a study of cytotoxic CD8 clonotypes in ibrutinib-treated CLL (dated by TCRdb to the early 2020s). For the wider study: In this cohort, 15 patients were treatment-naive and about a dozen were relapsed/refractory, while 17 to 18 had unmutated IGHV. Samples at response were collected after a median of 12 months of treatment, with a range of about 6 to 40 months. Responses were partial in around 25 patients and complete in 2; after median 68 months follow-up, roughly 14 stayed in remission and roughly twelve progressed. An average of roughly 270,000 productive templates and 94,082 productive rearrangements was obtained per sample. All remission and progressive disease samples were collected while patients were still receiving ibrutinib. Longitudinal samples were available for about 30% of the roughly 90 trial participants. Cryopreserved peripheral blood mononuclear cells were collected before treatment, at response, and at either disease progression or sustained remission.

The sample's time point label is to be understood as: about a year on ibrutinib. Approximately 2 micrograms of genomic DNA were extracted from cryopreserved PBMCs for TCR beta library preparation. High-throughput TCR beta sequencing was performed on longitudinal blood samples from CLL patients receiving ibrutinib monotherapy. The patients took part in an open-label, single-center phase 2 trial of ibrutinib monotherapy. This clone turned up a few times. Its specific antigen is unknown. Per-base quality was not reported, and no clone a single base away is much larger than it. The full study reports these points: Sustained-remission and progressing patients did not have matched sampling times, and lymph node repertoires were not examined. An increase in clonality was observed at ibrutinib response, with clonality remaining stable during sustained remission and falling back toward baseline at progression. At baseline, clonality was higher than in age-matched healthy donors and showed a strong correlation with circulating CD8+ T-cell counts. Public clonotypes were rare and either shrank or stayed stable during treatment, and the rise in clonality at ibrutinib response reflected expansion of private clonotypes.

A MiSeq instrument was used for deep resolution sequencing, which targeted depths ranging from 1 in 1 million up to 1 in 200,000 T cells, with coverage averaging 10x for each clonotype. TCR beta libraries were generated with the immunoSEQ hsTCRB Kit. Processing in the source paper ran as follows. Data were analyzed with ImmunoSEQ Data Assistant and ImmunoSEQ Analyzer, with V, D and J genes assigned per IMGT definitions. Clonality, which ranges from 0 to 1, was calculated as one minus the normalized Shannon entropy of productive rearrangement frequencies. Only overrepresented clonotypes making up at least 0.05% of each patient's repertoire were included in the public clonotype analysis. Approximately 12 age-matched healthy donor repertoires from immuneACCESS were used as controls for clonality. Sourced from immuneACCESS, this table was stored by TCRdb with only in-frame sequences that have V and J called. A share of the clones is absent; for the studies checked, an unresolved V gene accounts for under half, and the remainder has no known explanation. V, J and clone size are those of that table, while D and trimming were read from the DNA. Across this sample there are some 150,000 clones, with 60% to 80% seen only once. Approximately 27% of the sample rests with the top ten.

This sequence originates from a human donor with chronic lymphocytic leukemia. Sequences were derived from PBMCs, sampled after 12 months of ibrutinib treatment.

The DNA sequence is as follows: TGTGCCTGGAGTTTGTGGGAGGTCCCCTACAATGAGCAGTTCTTC. It encodes CAWSLWEVPYNEQFF. The chain uses TRBV30 and TRBJ2-1; TRBD2 is a weak D gene call, 6 bases matching. V is clipped by 2 bases and J by 2 bases, and the sequence between their germline boundaries is 13 bases long. CDR1 and CDR2 were assigned from the germline V gene (reference sequence) as GTSNPN and SVGIG. Inclusive of the bounding cysteine and phenylalanine, the CDR3 is 15 residues long. Just CDR3 DNA is preserved here, 45 bases in frame from base 1.